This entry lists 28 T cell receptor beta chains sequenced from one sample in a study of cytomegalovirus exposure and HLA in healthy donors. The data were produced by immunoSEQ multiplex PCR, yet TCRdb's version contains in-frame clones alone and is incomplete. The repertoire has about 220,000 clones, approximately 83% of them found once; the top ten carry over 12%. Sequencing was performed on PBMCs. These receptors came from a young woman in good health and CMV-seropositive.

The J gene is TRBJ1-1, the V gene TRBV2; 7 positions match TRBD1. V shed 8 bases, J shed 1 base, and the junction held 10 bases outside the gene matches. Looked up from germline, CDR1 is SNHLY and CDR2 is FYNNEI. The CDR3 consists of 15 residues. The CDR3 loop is CASPIKGQANTEAFF. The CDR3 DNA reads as TGTGCCAGCCCTATTAAAGGACAGGCGAACACTGAAGCTTTCTTT.

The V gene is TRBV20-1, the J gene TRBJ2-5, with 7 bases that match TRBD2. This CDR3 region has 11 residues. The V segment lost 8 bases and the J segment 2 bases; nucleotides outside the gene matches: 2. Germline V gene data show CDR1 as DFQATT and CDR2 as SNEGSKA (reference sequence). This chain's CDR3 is CSPGLQETQYF. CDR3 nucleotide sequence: TGCAGTCCGGGACTACAAGAGACCCAGTACTTC.

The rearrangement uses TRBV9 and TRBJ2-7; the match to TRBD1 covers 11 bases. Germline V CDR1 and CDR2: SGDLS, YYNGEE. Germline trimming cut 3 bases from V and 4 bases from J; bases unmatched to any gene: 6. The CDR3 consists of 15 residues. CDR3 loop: CASSAVGTGGYEQYF. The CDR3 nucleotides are TGTGCCAGCAGCGCCGTCGGGACAGGGGGGTACGAGCAGTACTTC.

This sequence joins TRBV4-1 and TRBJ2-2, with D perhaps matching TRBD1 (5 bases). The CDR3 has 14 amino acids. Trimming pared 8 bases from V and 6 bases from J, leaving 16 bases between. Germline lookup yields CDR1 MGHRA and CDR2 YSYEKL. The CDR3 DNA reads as TGCGCCAGCGCTTTAGGGGTGTCACCCGGGGAGCTGTTTTTT. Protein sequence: CASALGVSPGELFF.

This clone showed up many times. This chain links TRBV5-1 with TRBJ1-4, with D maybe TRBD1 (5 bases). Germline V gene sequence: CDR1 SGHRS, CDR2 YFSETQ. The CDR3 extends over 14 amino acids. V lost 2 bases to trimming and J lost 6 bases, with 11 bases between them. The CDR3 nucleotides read TGCGCCAGCAGCTTCCGGCCGGGGGATGAAAAACTGTTTTTT. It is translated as CASSFRPGDEKLFF. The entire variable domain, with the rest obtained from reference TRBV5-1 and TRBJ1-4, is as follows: KAGVTQTPRYLIKTRGQQVTLSCSPISGHRSVSWYQQTPGQGLQFLFEYFSETQRNKGNFPGRFSGRQFSNSRSEMNVSTLELGDSALYLCASSFRPGDEKLFFGSGTQLSVL.

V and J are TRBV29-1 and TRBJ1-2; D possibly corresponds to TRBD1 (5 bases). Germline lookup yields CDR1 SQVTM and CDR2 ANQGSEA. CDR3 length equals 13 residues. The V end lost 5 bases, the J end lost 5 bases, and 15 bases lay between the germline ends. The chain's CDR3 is CSVIEGLGYGYTF. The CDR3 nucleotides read TGCAGCGTTATTGAGGGGTTAGGGTATGGCTACACCTTC.

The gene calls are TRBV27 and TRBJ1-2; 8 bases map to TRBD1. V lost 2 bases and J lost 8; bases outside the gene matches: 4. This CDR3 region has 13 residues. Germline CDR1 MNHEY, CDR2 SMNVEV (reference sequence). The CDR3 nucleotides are TGTGCCAGCAGTTTAAGGACAGGGAACGGCTACACCTTC. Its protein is CASSLRTGNGYTF.

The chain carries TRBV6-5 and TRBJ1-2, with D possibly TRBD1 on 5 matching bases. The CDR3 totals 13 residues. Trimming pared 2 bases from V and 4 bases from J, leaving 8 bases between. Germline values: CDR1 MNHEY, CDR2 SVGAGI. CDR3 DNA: TGTGCCAGCAGTTACGGGGCAGTCTATGGCTACACCTTC. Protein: CASSYGAVYGYTF.

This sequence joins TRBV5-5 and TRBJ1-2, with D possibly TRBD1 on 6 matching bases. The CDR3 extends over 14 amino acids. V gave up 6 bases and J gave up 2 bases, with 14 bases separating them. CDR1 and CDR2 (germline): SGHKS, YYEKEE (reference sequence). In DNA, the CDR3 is TGTGCCAGCACCTGGGTGGGGGGCAACTATGGCTACACCTTC. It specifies CASTWVGGNYGYTF.

CDR3 region: CASSFRAEAYEQYF. The CDR3 region has the DNA TGCGCCAGCAGCTTCCGGGCCGAAGCTTACGAGCAGTACTTC. The chain has TRBV5-1 and TRBJ2-7; D ambiguous. The CDR3 sequence is 14 residues long. Germline assignment: CDR1 SGHRS and CDR2 YFSETQ. V lost 2 bases and J lost 4, with 13 bases in between.

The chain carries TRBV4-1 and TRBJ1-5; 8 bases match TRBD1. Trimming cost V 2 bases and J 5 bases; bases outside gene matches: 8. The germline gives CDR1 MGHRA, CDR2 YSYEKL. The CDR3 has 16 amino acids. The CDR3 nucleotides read TGCGCCAGCAGCCAACCCGCCAGGGGGCTGTATCAGCCCCAGCATTTT. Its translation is CASSQPARGLYQPQHF.

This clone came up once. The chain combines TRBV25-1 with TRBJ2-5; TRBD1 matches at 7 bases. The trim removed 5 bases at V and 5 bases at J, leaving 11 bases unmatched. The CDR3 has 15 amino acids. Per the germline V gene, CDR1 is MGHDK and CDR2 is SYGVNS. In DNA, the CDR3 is TGTGCCAGCAGTTTAGATAGGGGGCCGGCGGAGACCCAGTACTTC. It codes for CASSLDRGPAETQYF.

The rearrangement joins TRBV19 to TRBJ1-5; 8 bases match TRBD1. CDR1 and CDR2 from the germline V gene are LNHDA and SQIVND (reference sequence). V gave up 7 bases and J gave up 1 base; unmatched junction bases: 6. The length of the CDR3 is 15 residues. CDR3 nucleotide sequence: TGTGCCAGTAAGGACAGGGTGGGAAGCAATCAGCCCCAGCATTTT. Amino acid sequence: CASKDRVGSNQPQHF.

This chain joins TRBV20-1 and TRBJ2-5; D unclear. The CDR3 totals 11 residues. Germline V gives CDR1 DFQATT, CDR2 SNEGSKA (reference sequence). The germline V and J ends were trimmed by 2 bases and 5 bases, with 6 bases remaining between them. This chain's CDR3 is CSARSSETQYF. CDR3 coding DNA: TGCAGTGCTAGATCTTCGGAGACCCAGTACTTC.

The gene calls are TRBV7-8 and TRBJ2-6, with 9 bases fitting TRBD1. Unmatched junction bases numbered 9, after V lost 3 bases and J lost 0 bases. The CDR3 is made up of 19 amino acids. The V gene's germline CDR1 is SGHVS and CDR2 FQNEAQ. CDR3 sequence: CASSFGQGSSGSGANVLTF. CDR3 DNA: TGTGCCAGCAGCTTCGGACAGGGGAGCTCAGGCTCTGGGGCCAACGTCCTGACTTTC.

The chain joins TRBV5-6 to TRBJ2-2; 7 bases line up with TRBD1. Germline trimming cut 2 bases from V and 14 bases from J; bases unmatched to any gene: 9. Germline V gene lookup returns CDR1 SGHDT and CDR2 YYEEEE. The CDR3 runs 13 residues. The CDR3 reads CASSFGTGDRLFF. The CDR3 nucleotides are TGTGCCAGCAGCTTTGGAACAGGGGATCGTCTGTTTTTT.

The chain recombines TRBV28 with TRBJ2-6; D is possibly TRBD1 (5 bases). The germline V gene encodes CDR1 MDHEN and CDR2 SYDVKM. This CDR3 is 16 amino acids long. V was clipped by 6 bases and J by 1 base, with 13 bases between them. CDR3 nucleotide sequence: TGTGCCAGCAGCCACCCCCGACAGTCTGGGGCCAACGTCCTGACTTTC. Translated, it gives CASSHPRQSGANVLTF. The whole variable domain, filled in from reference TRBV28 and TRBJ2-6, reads DVKVTQSSRYLVKRTGEKVFLECVQDMDHENMFWYRQDPGLGLRLIYFSYDVKMKEKGDIPEGYSVSREKKERFSLILESASTNQTSMYLCASSHPRQSGANVLTFGAGSRLTVL.

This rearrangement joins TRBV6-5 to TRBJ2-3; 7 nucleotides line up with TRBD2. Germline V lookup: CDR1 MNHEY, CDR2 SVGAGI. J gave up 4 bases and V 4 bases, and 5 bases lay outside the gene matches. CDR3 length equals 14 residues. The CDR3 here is CASSSAGAPDTQYF. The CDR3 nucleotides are TGTGCCAGCAGTTCGGCGGGAGCCCCAGATACGCAGTATTTT.

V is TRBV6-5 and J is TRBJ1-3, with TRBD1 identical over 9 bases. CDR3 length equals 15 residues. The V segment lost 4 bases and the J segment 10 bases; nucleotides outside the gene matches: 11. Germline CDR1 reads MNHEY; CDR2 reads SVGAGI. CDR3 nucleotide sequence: TGTGCCAGCAGTTCCTCTGGGACAGGGATCTATACCATATATTTT. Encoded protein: CASSSSGTGIYTIYF.

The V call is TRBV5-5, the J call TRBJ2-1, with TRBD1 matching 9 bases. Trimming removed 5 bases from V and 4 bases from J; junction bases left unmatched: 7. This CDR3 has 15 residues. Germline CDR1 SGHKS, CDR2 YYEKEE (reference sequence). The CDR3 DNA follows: TGTGCCAGCAGTCCTCGACAGGGGGATTACAATGAGCAGTTCTTC. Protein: CASSPRQGDYNEQFF.

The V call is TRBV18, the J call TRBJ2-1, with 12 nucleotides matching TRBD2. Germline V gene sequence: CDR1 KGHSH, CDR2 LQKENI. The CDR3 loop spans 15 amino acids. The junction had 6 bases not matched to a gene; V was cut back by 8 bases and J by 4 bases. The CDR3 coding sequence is TGTGCCAGCCTCTCGACTAGCGGGAGTTACAATGAGCAGTTCTTC. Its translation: CASLSTSGSYNEQFF.

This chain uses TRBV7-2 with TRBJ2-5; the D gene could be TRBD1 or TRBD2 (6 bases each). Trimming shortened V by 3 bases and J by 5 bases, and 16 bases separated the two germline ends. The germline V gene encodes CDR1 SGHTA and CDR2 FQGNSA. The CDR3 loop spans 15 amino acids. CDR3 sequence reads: CASSLGFGGQETQYF. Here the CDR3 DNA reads TGTGCCAGCAGCTTGGGGTTTGGGGGGCAGGAGACCCAGTACTTC.

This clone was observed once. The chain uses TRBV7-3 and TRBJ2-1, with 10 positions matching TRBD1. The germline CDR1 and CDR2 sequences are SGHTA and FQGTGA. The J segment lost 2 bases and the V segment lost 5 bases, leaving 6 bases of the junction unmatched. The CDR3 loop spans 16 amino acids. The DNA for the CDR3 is TGTGCCAGCAGCCTCACCGGGACAGGGGCCTACAATGAGCAGTTCTTC. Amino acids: CASSLTGTGAYNEQFF. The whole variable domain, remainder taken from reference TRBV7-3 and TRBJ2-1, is GAGVSQTPSNKVTEKGKYVELRCDPISGHTALYWYRQSLGQGPEFLIYFQGTGAADDSGLPNDRFFAVRPEGSVSTLKIQRTERGDSAVYLCASSLTGTGAYNEQFFGPGTRLTVL.

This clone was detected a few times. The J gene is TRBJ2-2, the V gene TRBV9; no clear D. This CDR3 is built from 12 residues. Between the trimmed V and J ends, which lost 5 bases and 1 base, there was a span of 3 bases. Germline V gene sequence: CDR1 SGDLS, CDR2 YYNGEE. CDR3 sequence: CASRGNTGELFF. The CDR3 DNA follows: TGTGCCAGCAGGGGGAACACCGGGGAGCTGTTTTTT.

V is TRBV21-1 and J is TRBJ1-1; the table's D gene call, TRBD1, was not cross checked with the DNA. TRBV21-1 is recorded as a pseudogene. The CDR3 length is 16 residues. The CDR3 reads CASRNIWDRGWAEAFF. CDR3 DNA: TGTGCCAGCAGGAACATATGGGACAGGGGTTGGGCTGAAGCTTTCTTT.

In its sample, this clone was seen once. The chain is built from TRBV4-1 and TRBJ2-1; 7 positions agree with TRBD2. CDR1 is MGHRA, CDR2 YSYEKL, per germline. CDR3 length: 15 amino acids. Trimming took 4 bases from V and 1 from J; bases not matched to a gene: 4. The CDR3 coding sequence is TGCGCCAGCAGCCGAGAAGCGGGATCCTACAATGAGCAGTTCTTC. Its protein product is CASSREAGSYNEQFF.

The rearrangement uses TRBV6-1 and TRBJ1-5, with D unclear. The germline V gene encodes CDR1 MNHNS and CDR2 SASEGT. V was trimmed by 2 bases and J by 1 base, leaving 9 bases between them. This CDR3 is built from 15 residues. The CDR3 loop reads CASSEISVSNQPQHF. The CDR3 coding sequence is TGTGCCAGCAGTGAAATTTCTGTAAGCAATCAGCCCCAGCATTTT.

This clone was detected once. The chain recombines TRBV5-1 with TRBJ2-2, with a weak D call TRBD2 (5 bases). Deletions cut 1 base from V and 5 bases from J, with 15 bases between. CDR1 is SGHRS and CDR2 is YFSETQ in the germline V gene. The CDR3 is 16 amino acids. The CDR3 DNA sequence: TGCGCCAGCAGCTTGTCGGTGGGAGTGGGGACCGGGGAGCTGTTTTTT. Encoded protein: CASSLSVGVGTGELFF. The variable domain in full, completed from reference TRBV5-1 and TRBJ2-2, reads KAGVTQTPRYLIKTRGQQVTLSCSPISGHRSVSWYQQTPGQGLQFLFEYFSETQRNKGNFPGRFSGRQFSNSRSEMNVSTLELGDSALYLCASSLSVGVGTGELFFGEGSRLTVL.